The TCR beta chain under discussion was sequenced for a study of T-cell reconstitution after alpha-beta-depleted transplantation in children. Whole-study findings and limits: Reportedly, roughly two months post-transplant, alpha-beta T cells arose from several hundred expanded graft clones. Diversity and T-cell counts at one year after transplant derived mostly from new T cells.

Unique molecular identifiers were incorporated into the prepared TCRbeta library. Each CDR3 protein is one row after TCRdb ran MiXCR on the PCR reads. The sample shows more than 200,000 distinct CDR3 sequences, approximately 8.4% of them seen only once. This clonotype has a count of ten or more. The antigen is unknown. The receptor comes from a male patient under 10 years old who had a stem cell transplant for acute myeloid leukemia, so the T cells may come from the graft donor. The starting material was PBMCs, mostly from graft donor cells, obtained 360 days after TCRalphabeta/CD19-depleted stem cell transplant.

The CDR3 DNA reads TGCAGCGTTTCCACGCTAGCAGGGGACGATGAGCAGTTCTTC. Residues: CSVSTLAGDDEQFF. The chain combines TRBV29-1 with TRBJ2-1; TRBD1 might be the D (6 bases). Germline V gene data show CDR1 as SQVTM and CDR2 as ANQGSEA. Trimming shortened V by 5 bases and J by 8 bases, and 19 bases separated the two germline ends. The CDR3 sequence is 14 residues long.